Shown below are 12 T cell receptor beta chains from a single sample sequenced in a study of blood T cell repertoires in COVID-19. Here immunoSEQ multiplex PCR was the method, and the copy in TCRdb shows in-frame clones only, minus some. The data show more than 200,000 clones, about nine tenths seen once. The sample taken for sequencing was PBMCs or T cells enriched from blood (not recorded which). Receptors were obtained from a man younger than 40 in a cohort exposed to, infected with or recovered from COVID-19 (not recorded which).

CDR3 sequence reads: CASSLDTSGRALKETQYF. CDR3 DNA sequence: TGCGCCAGCAGCTTGGATACTAGCGGGAGGGCCCTCAAAGAGACCCAGTACTTC. The rearrangement uses TRBV5-1 and TRBJ2-5; the match to TRBD2 covers 13 bases. CDR1 and CDR2 (germline): SGHRS, YFSETQ. The J segment lost 3 bases and the V segment lost 0 bases, leaving 8 bases of the junction unmatched. The CDR3 length is 18 residues.

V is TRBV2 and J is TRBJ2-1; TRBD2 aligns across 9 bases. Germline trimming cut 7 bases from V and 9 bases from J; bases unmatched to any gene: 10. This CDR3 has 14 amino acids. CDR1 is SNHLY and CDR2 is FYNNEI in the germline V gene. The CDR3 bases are TGTGCCAGCAAGCCGAGGACTAGCGTTTCTGAGCAGTTCTTC. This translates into CASKPRTSVSEQFF.

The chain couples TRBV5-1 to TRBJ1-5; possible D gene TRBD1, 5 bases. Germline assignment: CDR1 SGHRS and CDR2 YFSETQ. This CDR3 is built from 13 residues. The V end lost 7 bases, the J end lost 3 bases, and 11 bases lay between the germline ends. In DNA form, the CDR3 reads TGCGCCAGCGCCGACAGACCCAATCAGCCCCAGCATTTT. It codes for CASADRPNQPQHF.

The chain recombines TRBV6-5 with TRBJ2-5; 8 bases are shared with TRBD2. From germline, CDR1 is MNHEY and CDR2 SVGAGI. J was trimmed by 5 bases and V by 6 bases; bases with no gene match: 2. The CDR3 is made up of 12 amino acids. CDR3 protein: CASRGGRETQYF. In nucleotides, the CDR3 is TGTGCCAGCAGAGGCGGGAGGGAGACCCAGTACTTC.

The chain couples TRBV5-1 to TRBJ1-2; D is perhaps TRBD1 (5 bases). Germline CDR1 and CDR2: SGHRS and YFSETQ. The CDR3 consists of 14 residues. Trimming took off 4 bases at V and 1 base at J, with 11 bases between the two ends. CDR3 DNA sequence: TGCGCCAGCAGCCAAATAGACAGTAACTATGGCTACACCTTC. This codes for CASSQIDSNYGYTF.

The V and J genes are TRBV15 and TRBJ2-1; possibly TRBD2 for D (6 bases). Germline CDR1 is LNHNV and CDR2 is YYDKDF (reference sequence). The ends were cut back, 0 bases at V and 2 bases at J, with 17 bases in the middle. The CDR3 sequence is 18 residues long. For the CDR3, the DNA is TGTGCCACCAGCAGAGATGCGGGGAAGGCTAGCGCCTACAATGAGCAGTTCTTC. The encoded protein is CATSRDAGKASAYNEQFF.

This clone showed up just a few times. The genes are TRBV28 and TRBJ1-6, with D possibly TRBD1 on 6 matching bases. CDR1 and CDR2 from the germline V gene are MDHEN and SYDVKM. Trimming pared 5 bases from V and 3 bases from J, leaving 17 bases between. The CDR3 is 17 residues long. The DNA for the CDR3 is TGTGCCAGCAGTACCTACGGGGGGCTAAACTATAATTCACCCCTCCACTTT. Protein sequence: CASSTYGGLNYNSPLHF.

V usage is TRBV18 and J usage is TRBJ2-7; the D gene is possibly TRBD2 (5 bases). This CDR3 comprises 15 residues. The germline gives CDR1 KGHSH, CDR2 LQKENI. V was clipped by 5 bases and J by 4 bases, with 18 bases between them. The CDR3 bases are TGTGCCAGCTCATTCCTCGGGCTAGCAGAATACGAGCAGTACTTC. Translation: CASSFLGLAEYEQYF.

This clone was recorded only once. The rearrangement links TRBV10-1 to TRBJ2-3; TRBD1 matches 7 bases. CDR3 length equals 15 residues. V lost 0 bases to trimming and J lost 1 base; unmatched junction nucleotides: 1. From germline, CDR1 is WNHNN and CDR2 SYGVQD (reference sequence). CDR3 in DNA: TGCGCCAGCAGTGAGTCTGGGACAGGCACAGATACGCAGTATTTT. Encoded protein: CASSESGTGTDTQYF.

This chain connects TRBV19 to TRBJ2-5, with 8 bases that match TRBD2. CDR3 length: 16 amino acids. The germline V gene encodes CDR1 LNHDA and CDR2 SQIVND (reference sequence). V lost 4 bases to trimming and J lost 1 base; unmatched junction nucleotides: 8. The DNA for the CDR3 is TGTGCCAGTAGTAGGGTGACTAGCGCGACCCAAGAGACCCAGTACTTC. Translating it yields CASSRVTSATQETQYF. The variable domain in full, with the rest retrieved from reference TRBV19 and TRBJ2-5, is DGGITQSPKYLFRKEGQNVTLSCEQNLNHDAMYWYRQDPGQGLRLIYYSQIVNDFQKGDIAEGYSVSREKKESFPLTVTSAQKNPTAFYLCASSRVTSATQETQYFGPGTRLLVL.

CDR3 in amino acids: CATSDFLNTGELFF. CDR3 nucleotides: TGTGCCACCAGTGATTTTCTGAACACCGGGGAGCTGTTTTTT. V usage is TRBV24-1 and J usage is TRBJ2-2; no clear D gene. The V end was cut by 1 base, the J end by 1 base, with 3 bases between. This CDR3 has 14 amino acids. Per germline, CDR1 KGHDR and CDR2 SFDVKD.

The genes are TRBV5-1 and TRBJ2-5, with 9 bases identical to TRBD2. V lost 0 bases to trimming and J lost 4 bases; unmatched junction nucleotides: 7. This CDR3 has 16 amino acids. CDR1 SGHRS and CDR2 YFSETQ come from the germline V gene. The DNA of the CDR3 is TGCGCCAGCAGCTTGGGAGGTAGCGGGAGTCGAGAGACCCAGTACTTC. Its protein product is CASSLGGSGSRETQYF.